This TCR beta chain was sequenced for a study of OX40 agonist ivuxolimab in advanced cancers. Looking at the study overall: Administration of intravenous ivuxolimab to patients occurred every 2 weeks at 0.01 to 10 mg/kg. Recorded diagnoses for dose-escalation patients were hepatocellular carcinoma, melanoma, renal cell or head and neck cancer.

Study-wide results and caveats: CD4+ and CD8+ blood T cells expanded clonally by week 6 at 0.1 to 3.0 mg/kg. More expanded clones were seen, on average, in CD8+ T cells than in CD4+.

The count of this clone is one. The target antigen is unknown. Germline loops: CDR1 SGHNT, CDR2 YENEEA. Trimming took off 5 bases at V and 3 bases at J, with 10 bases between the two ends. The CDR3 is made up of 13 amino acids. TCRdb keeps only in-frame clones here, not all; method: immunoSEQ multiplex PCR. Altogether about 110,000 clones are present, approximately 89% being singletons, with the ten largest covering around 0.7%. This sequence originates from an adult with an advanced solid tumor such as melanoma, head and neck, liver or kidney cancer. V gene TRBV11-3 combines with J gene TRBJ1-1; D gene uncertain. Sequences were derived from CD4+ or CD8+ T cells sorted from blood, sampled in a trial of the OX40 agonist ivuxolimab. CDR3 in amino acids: CASSPSVDTEAFF. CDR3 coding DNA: TGTGCCAGCAGCCCCTCGGTGGACACTGAAGCTTTCTTT.